These T cell receptor beta chains were read from a single sample in a study of T cells expressing NK-cell markers. TCRdb re-called the 5' RACE reads; one entry per CDR3 protein, DNA not given. The repertoire table contains about 150,000 distinct CDR3 sequences. The sample taken for sequencing was blood T cells: a sorted CD56 or NKG2C T cell subset, CD4+ or CD8+ T cells, or bulk PBMC T cells (not recorded which). Receptors were obtained from a woman in her forties or fifties in good health. The CDR3 runs from the conserved cysteine through the conserved F or W.

J,length,V,CDR3
TRBJ2-3,16,TRBV13,CASSRQRTTLRDTQYF
TRBJ2-2,16,TRBV20-1,CSASHATGTTTGELFF
TRBJ2-2,18,TRBV6-6,CASSYSPPSGRYTGELFF
TRBJ2-2,16,TRBV12-3/TRBV12-4,CASSSNLSPNTGELFF
TRBJ2-2,13,TRBV12-3/TRBV12-4,CASPGPATGELFF
TRBJ1-1,11,TRBV12-3/TRBV12-4,CASSFKGRAFF
TRBJ2-1,12,TRBV5-6,CASQGAVNEQFF
TRBJ2-1,15,TRBV20-1,CSARDGERGDNEQFF
TRBJ2-1,14,TRBV30,CAWEVSRRYNEQFF
TRBJ2-1,17,TRBV27,CASNTLKKDQAYNEQFF
TRBJ2-5,15,TRBV27,CASRTSQGPQETQYF
TRBJ2-3,16,TRBV5-1,CASSSPGTGITDTQYF
TRBJ2-1,15,TRBV9,CASSVGGLRENEQFF
TRBJ1-1,14,TRBV20-1,CSATNRDHSTEAFF
TRBJ2-5,15,TRBV20-1,CSARDRGVGQETQYF
TRBJ2-1,14,TRBV5-1,CASSSAGGYNEQFF
TRBJ2-3,14,TRBV6-4,CASSGGDPTDTQYF
TRBJ2-3,16,TRBV4-1,CASSQEGRGSTDTQYF
TRBJ2-1,14,TRBV12-3/TRBV12-4,CASSLTGIGNEQFF
TRBJ2-7,14,TRBV2,CASLGLPDSYEQYF
TRBJ2-1,16,TRBV5-1,CASSESGLAGVYEQFF
TRBJ2-7,16,TRBV3-1,CASSQAPAGGPYEQYF
TRBJ2-1,14,TRBV6-1,CASSGLADYNEQFF
TRBJ1-1,13,TRBV6-2/TRBV6-3,CASSYSSANKAFF
TRBJ2-2,15,TRBV5-6,CASTWERDEAGELFF
TRBJ2-2,15,TRBV25-1,CASSTPWDRTGELFF
TRBJ2-1,16,TRBV27,CASSFLGDYSYNEQFF
TRBJ2-1,16,TRBV7-9,CASSLVASGVPNEQFF
TRBJ2-1,14,TRBV5-1,CASRSTGQYNEQFF
TRBJ1-5,16,TRBV7-2,CASSPKTGRGNQPQHF
TRBJ2-3,13,TRBV5-6,CASSLYDAATQYF
TRBJ2-1,15,TRBV5-1,CASGGSSVFSNEQFF
TRBJ2-1,17,TRBV3-1,CASSQDLTSDSYNEQFF
TRBJ2-1,17,TRBV4-1,CASSQAGLAEVYNEQFF
TRBJ2-3,15,TRBV12-5,CASGPKPPSTDTQYF
TRBJ1-1,15,TRBV15,CATSRDRQKNTEAFF
TRBJ2-1,12,TRBV7-9,CASSQVANEQFF
TRBJ2-7,13,TRBV21-1,CASSIRLISEQYF
TRBJ2-4,12,TRBV7-9,CACSLDEDIQYF
TRBJ1-1,15,TRBV4-1,CASSHPGTLNTEAFF
TRBJ2-3,14,TRBV28,CASRRDSSTDTQYF
TRBJ1-5,16,TRBV19,CASSISPGTPNQPQHF
TRBJ2-3,14,TRBV10-2,CASSDRAPADTQYF
TRBJ1-5,16,TRBV27,CASSSLGQGGNQPQHF
TRBJ2-1,17,TRBV20-1,CSARVALILDSYNEQFF
TRBJ1-1,13,TRBV3-1,CASGPSGLTEAFF
TRBJ2-1,15,TRBV12-3/TRBV12-4,CASSLGNRGENEQFF
TRBJ2-1,15,TRBV19,CASSTGLSAYNEQFF
TRBJ2-2,18,TRBV7-9,CASSSLPGLAGDTGELFF
TRBJ2-7,13,TRBV5-5,CASSRDTDREQYF
TRBJ2-7,12,TRBV27,CASSGPRREQYF
TRBJ2-2,12,TRBV29-1,CSVQGLTGELFF
TRBJ2-1,13,TRBV11-2,CASSPGLVYEQFF